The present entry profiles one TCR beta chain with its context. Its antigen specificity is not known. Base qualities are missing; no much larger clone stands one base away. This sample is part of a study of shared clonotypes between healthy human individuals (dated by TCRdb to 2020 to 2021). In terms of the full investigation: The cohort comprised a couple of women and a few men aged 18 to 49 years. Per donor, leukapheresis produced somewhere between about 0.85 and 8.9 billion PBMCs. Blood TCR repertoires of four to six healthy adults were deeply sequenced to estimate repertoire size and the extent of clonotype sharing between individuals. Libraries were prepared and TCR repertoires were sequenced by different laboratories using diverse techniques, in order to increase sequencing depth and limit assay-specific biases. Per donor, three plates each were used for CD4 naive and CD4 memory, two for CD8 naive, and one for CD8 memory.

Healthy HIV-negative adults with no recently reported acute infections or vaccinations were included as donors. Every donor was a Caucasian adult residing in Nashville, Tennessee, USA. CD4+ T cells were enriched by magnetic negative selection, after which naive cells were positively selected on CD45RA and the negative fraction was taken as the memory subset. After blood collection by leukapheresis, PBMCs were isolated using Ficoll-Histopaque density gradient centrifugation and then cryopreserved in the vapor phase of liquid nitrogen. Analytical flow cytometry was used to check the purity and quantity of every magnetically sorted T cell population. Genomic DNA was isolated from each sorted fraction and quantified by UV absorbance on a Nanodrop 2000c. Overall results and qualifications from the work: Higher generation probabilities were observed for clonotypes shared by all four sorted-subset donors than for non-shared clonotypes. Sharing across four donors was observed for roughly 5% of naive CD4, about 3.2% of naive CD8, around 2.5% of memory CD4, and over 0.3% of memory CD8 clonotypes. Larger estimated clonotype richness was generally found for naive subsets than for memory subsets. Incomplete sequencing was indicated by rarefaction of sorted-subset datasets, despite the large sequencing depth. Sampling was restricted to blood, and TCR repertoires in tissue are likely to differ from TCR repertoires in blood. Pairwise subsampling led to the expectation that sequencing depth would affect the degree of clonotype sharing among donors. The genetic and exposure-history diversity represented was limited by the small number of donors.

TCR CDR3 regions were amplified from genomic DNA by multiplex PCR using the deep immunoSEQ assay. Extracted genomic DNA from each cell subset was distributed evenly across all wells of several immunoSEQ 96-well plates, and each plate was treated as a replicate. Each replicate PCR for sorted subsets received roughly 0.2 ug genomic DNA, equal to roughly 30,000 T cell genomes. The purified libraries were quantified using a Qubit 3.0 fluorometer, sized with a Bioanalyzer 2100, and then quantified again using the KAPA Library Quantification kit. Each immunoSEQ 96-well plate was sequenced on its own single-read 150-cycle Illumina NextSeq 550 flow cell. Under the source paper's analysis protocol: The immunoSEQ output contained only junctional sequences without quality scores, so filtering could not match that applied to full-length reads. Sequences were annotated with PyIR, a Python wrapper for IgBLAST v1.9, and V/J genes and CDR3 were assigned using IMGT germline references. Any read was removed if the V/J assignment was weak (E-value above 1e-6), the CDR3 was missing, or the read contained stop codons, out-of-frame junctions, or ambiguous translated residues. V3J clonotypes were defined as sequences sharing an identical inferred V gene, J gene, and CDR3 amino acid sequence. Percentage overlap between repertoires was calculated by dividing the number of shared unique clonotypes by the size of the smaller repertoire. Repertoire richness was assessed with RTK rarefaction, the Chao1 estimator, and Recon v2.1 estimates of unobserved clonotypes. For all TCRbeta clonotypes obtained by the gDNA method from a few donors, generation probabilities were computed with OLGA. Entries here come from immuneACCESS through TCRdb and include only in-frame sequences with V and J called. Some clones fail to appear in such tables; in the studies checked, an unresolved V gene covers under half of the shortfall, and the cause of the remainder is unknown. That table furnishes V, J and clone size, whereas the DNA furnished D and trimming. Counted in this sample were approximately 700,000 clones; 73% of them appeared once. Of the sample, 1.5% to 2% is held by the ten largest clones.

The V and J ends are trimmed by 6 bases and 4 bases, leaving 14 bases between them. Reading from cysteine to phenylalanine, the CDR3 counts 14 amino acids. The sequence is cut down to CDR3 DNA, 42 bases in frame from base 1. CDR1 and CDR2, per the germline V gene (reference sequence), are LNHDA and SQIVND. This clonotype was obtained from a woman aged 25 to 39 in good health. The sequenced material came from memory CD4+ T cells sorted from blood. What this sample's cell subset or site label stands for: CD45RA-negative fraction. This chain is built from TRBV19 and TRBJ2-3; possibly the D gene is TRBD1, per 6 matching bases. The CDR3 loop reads CASRPYEGADTQYF. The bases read TGTGCCAGTAGACCCTACGAGGGGGCAGATACGCAGTATTTT.